The 31 T cell receptor beta chains reported below all come from one sample, sequenced in a study of blood T cell repertoires in COVID-19. Sequenced by immunoSEQ multiplex PCR; TCRdb stores in-frame clones only, minus some. The table includes roughly 71,000 clones, roughly 88% detected once. Input material: peripheral blood. The receptors here all came from a man in his fifties with acute or convalescent COVID-19.

The genes are TRBV7-8 and TRBJ1-2; 7 bases align to TRBD1. CDR1 and CDR2 from the germline V gene are SGHVS and FQNEAQ. The CDR3 length is 17 residues. Losses at the gene ends were 1 base for V and 1 base for J; bases not matched to a gene: 9. The CDR3 loop is CASSLGTGHIGNYGYTF. The CDR3 DNA sequence: TGTGCCAGCAGCTTAGGGACAGGCCACATTGGTAACTATGGCTACACCTTC.

CDR3 loop: CASRRQGHNEQYF. The CDR3 bases are TGTGCCAGCCGGAGACAGGGGCACAACGAGCAGTACTTC. The genes are TRBV6-5 and TRBJ2-7; 8 bases are shared with TRBD1. Germline V gene data show CDR1 as MNHEY and CDR2 as SVGAGI. This CDR3 spans 13 amino acids. The V segment lost 8 bases and the J segment 5 bases; nucleotides outside the gene matches: 8.

This clone was seen more than once but under ten times. This sequence joins TRBV5-1 and TRBJ2-2; no definite D call. The length of the CDR3 is 14 residues. Germline values: CDR1 SGHRS, CDR2 YFSETQ. V gave up 0 bases and J gave up 2 bases, with 5 bases separating them. In nucleotides, the CDR3 is TGCGCCAGCAGCTTGGCAGGAAACACCGGGGAGCTGTTTTTT. Translation: CASSLAGNTGELFF.

V gene TRBV11-2 combines with J gene TRBJ1-1; perhaps TRBD1 as D (6 bases). Per the germline V gene, CDR1 is SGHAT and CDR2 is FQNNGV. V shed 0 bases and J shed 0 bases, with 14 bases lying between them. This CDR3 has 17 amino acids. The CDR3 sequence is CASSLDRQARMNTEAFF. The CDR3 DNA reads as TGTGCCAGCAGCTTAGACCGACAGGCTCGAATGAACACTGAAGCTTTCTTT.

The rearrangement uses TRBV21-1 and TRBJ2-7; the table's D call, TRBD1, was not checked against the DNA. TRBV21-1 is reported as a pseudogene. This CDR3 region has 11 residues. The DNA of the CDR3 is TGTGCCAGCACCCACAGGACCGAGCAGTACTTC. Its translation is CASTHRTEQYF.

The genes are TRBV6-4 and TRBJ1-2; 8 nucleotides align to TRBD1. This CDR3 contains 14 residues. The germline V gene encodes CDR1 MRHNA and CDR2 SNTAGT. Losses at the gene ends were 6 bases for V and 10 bases for J; bases not matched to a gene: 13. CDR3 protein: CASSIGQGPAVYTF. For the CDR3, the DNA is TGTGCCAGCAGCATTGGACAGGGACCGGCTGTCTACACCTTC.

This chain joins TRBV6-5 and TRBJ2-3, with 7 nucleotides matching TRBD1. Germline V gene data show CDR1 as MNHEY and CDR2 as SVGAGI. V was clipped by 8 bases and J by 6 bases; unmatched bases: 14. CDR3 length: 15 residues. CDR3 bases: TGTGCCAGCGCAGACACGGGACAGCGAGGGGATACGCAGTATTTT. Translation gives CASADTGQRGDTQYF.

CDR3 sequence reads: CASSPRQDTYEQYF. For the CDR3, the DNA is TGTGCCAGCAGCCCCCGGCAGGATACCTACGAGCAGTACTTC. The chain couples TRBV7-9 to TRBJ2-7; D not resolved. The V and J ends lost 5 bases and 2 bases respectively, with 13 bases between them. In germline, CDR1 is SEHNR, CDR2 FQNEAQ (reference sequence). The CDR3 is 14 amino acids.

J is TRBJ1-1 and V is TRBV7-2; D unresolved. Deletions cut 6 bases from V and 5 bases from J, with 16 bases between. The CDR3 extends over 14 amino acids. Germline V CDR1 and CDR2: SGHTA, FQGNSA. CDR3 coding DNA: TGTGCCAGCAGACCGGGGAGGGTTTGGACTGAAGCTTTCTTT. Translation gives CASRPGRVWTEAFF.

V is TRBV4-1 and J is TRBJ2-7, with D unclear. The CDR3 is 14 amino acids. V shed 1 base and J shed 5 bases, with 12 bases lying between them. Germline V CDR1 and CDR2: MGHRA, YSYEKL. CDR3 nucleotides: TGCGCCAGCAGCCAAGTGGGCCTCTTGAACGAGCAGTACTTC. Translation gives CASSQVGLLNEQYF.

The rearrangement links TRBV28 to TRBJ2-3, with 7 bases lining up with TRBD2. CDR1 is MDHEN, CDR2 SYDVKM, per germline. The CDR3 covers 15 residues. The ends lost 3 bases at V and 1 base at J; junction bases unmatched: 4. Here the CDR3 DNA reads TGTGCCAGCAGTTTTAATCGGGGGGGCACAGATACGCAGTATTTT. This sequence encodes CASSFNRGGTDTQYF.

The genes are TRBV14 and TRBJ2-1; D unresolved. V lost 3 bases and J 3 bases, leaving 12 bases between the germline ends. Germline loops: CDR1 SGHDN, CDR2 FVKESK. This CDR3 is built from 15 residues. CDR3 coding DNA: TGTGCCAGCAGCCATCCGCCAGGCGTCTACAATGAGCAGTTCTTC. As protein: CASSHPPGVYNEQFF.

This clone appeared a single time. The chain combines TRBV27 with TRBJ2-3; 11 bases align to TRBD2. Germline V gene sequence: CDR1 MNHEY, CDR2 SMNVEV (reference sequence). V lost 3 bases and J lost 7; bases outside the gene matches: 12. The CDR3 has 17 amino acids. CDR3 protein: CASSFNPTSGGGNTQYF. DNA for the CDR3: TGTGCCAGCAGTTTTAATCCAACTAGCGGGGGTGGAAATACGCAGTATTTT.

The chain has TRBV6-4 and TRBJ2-1, with 7 bases matching TRBD1. V shed 0 bases and J 5 bases; nucleotides not matched to a gene: 7. The germline V gene encodes CDR1 MRHNA and CDR2 SNTAGT. This CDR3 has 16 amino acids. The DNA for the CDR3 is TGTGCCAGCAGTGACTCGGTAAAGGGGGCGCACAATGAGCAGTTCTTC. Protein sequence: CASSDSVKGAHNEQFF.

The CDR3 reads CASMEGNTEAFF. CDR3 coding DNA: TGTGCCAGCATGGAGGGGAACACTGAAGCTTTCTTT. The V and J genes are TRBV7-9 and TRBJ1-1; D is undetermined. CDR3 length: 12 residues. V lost 7 bases and J 1 base, leaving 7 bases between the germline ends. Germline CDR1 and CDR2: SEHNR and FQNEAQ (reference sequence).

This chain links TRBV5-1 with TRBJ1-2; TRBD1 matches at 9 bases. The V segment lost 3 bases and the J segment 3 bases; nucleotides outside the gene matches: 0. This CDR3 is built from 13 residues. Germline loops: CDR1 SGHRS, CDR2 YFSETQ. The CDR3 loop reads CASSWTGDYGYTF. The CDR3 DNA reads as TGCGCCAGCAGCTGGACAGGGGACTATGGCTACACCTTC.

This chain uses TRBV3-1 (or the pseudogene TRBV3-2) with TRBJ2-2, with 7 positions matching TRBD1. J was trimmed by 2 bases and V by 4 bases; bases with no gene match: 4. The CDR3 has 15 amino acids. In germline, CDR1 is LGHDT, CDR2 YNNKEL (reference sequence). The CDR3: CASSLRQGNTGELFF. The CDR3 nucleotides are TGTGCCAGCAGCCTCCGACAGGGTAACACCGGGGAGCTGTTTTTT.

Here the CDR3 reads CASSSPGRGYGYTF. The CDR3 region has the DNA TGTGCCAGCAGTTCCCCAGGGAGGGGGTATGGCTACACCTTC. The V gene is TRBV28, the J gene TRBJ1-2, with TRBD1 as a possible D gene (6 bases). The V gene's germline CDR1 is MDHEN and CDR2 SYDVKM. The CDR3 totals 14 residues. Trimming took off 4 bases at V and 5 bases at J, with 14 bases between the two ends.

This chain uses TRBV6-1 with TRBJ2-7; the match to TRBD2 covers 11 bases. Germline loops: CDR1 MNHNS, CDR2 SASEGT. The CDR3 is 15 residues long. V was pared by 2 bases and J by 5 bases, with 5 bases of the junction left unmatched. The CDR3 here is CASSERLAGGNEQYF. The CDR3 region has the DNA TGTGCCAGCAGTGAACGGCTAGCGGGGGGCAACGAGCAGTACTTC.

The J gene is TRBJ2-5, the V gene TRBV18; TRBD2 matches at 11 bases. The V segment lost 6 bases and the J segment 7 bases; nucleotides outside the gene matches: 16. The CDR3 totals 17 residues. Per the germline V gene, CDR1 is KGHSH and CDR2 is LQKENI. Here the CDR3 DNA reads TGTGCCAGCTCCCAATCCACGACTAGCGGGGTTGTTCGGACCCAGTACTTC. Amino acids: CASSQSTTSGVVRTQYF.

The chain combines TRBV15 with TRBJ1-5; 7 bases line up with TRBD1. Germline V CDR1 and CDR2: LNHNV, YYDKDF (reference sequence). V gave up 1 base and J gave up 1 base; unmatched junction bases: 1. This CDR3 region has 15 residues. Written as DNA, the CDR3 is TGTGCCACCAGCAGAGGGGACAGCAGCAATCAGCCCCAGCATTTT. Translating gives CATSRGDSSNQPQHF. Full variable domain (rest looked up from reference TRBV15 and TRBJ1-5): DAMVIQNPRYQVTQFGKPVTLSCSQTLNHNVMYWYQQKSSQAPKLLFHYYDKDFNNEADTPDNFQSRRPNTSFCFLDIRSPGLGDTAMYLCATSRGDSSNQPQHFGDGTRLSIL.

A few counts support this clone. The rearrangement joins TRBV27 to TRBJ2-7, with TRBD2 identical over 10 bases. In germline, CDR1 is MNHEY, CDR2 SMNVEV (reference sequence). V shed 5 bases and J 5 bases; nucleotides not matched to a gene: 6. This CDR3 region has 14 residues. Here the CDR3 reads CASSHSGGADEQYF. CDR3 in DNA: TGTGCCAGCAGTCACAGCGGGGGGGCGGACGAGCAGTACTTC.

The chain joins TRBV5-4 to TRBJ1-2, with D possibly TRBD1 on 6 matching bases. The germline V and J ends were trimmed by 5 bases and 8 bases, with 19 bases remaining between them. Looked up from germline, CDR1 is SGHNT and CDR2 is YYREEE (reference sequence). The CDR3 sequence is 14 residues long. The CDR3 region has the DNA TGTGCCAGCAGACCTAGGGACACCGGTGCCGGCTACACCTTC. Protein product: CASRPRDTGAGYTF.

V is TRBV6-5 and J is TRBJ1-6, with D tentatively TRBD1 (5 bases). Germline V gene lookup returns CDR1 MNHEY and CDR2 SVGAGI. With 7 bases removed from V and 6 bases from J, the gap between germline ends came to 10 bases. The CDR3 extends over 13 amino acids. The DNA of the CDR3 is TGTGCCAGCAAGCTGACAGCTAATTCACCCCTCCACTTT. As protein: CASKLTANSPLHF.

The chain combines TRBV5-8 with TRBJ1-1, with TRBD1 matching 11 bases. V shed 3 bases, J shed 3 bases, and the junction held 1 base outside the gene matches. CDR1 and CDR2 from the germline V gene are SGHTS and YDEGEE. This CDR3 has 14 amino acids. CDR3 sequence (DNA): TGTGCCAGCAGCTGGGACAGGGGGGACACTGAAGCTTTCTTT. Protein product: CASSWDRGDTEAFF.

The chain links TRBV7-9 to TRBJ2-7; 8 bases are a match to TRBD1. This CDR3 region has 14 residues. The V segment lost 3 bases and the J segment 3 bases; nucleotides outside the gene matches: 4. The germline V gene has CDR1 SEHNR and CDR2 FQNEAQ (reference sequence). The CDR3 protein is CASSLGQELYEQYF. CDR3 nucleotides: TGTGCCAGCAGCTTGGGACAGGAGCTCTACGAGCAGTACTTC.

The rearrangement uses TRBV5-6 and TRBJ2-7, with unresolved D. V was trimmed by 0 bases and J by 6 bases, leaving 7 bases between them. The germline V gene has CDR1 SGHDT and CDR2 YYEEEE. CDR3 length: 12 residues. CDR3 in amino acids: CASSLVRSEQYF. CDR3 DNA sequence: TGTGCCAGCAGCTTGGTCAGAAGCGAGCAGTACTTC.

This chain links TRBV10-1 with TRBJ2-3; D remains unclear. There are 13 residues in the CDR3. Germline V gene data show CDR1 as WNHNN and CDR2 as SYGVQD (reference sequence). V was shortened by 3 bases and J by 4 bases, with 8 bases between the two germline ends. This chain's CDR3 is CASSDSGSDTQYF. The CDR3 DNA reads TGCGCCAGCAGTGATTCAGGTTCAGATACGCAGTATTTT.

This rearrangement joins TRBV9 to TRBJ1-3; D ambiguous. CDR3 size: 15 residues. V was shortened by 0 bases and J by 5 bases, with 12 bases between the two germline ends. Per germline, CDR1 SGDLS and CDR2 YYNGEE. This chain's CDR3 is CASSVGGGPRNTIYF. CDR3 coding DNA: TGTGCCAGCAGCGTAGGTGGTGGGCCGAGAAACACCATATATTTT.

The chain couples TRBV5-1 to TRBJ1-1; TRBD1 matches 7 bases. V shed 4 bases and J 0 bases; nucleotides not matched to a gene: 6. The CDR3 sequence is 15 residues long. Germline loops: CDR1 SGHRS, CDR2 YFSETQ. The DNA of the CDR3 is TGCGCCAGCAGCGCCAGGACAGGAGTGAACACTGAAGCTTTCTTT. It translates to CASSARTGVNTEAFF.

V is TRBV10-3 and J is TRBJ1-6, with 7 bases matching TRBD1. Germline-derived CDR1 and CDR2 are ENHRY and SYGVKD. J gave up 7 bases and V 6 bases, and 6 bases lay outside the gene matches. This CDR3 has 14 amino acids. CDR3 protein: CAIRGDSSNSPLHF. For the CDR3, the DNA is TGTGCCATCAGGGGGGACAGCAGCAATTCACCCCTCCACTTT.